These 32 T cell receptor beta chains share one sample of origin, sequenced in a study of blood T cell repertoires in COVID-19. Data came from immunoSEQ multiplex PCR; TCRdb stores just in-frame clones and leaves some out. Here the sample spans under 200,000 clones, about 93% being singletons. The source material was peripheral blood. These receptors originate from a man aged 50 or older with acute or convalescent COVID-19.

This sequence joins TRBV5-1 and TRBJ2-2; 12 bases agree with TRBD2. CDR3 length: 16 amino acids. Germline CDR1 SGHRS, CDR2 YFSETQ. After removal of 4 bases from V and 8 bases from J, the junction contained 9 bases not matched to a gene. In DNA form, the CDR3 reads TGCGCCAGCAGCCCGCGGACTAGCGGGAATATAGGGGAGCTGTTTTTT. Translated: CASSPRTSGNIGELFF.

The chain has TRBV25-1 and TRBJ2-1; D possibly corresponds to TRBD2 (6 bases). V was pared by 3 bases and J by 2 bases, with 20 bases between. This CDR3 is built from 18 residues. Per germline, CDR1 MGHDK and CDR2 SYGVNS. In DNA form, the CDR3 reads TGTGCCAGCAGTGACCCGTGGGGCGGGACCTCGACCTACAATGAGCAGTTCTTC. Protein: CASSDPWGGTSTYNEQFF.

This sequence joins TRBV19 and TRBJ1-1; tentative D call: TRBD1 (5 bases). Germline assignment: CDR1 LNHDA and CDR2 SQIVND (reference sequence). The CDR3 is 15 amino acids. V lost 3 bases and J 4 bases, leaving 15 bases between the germline ends. The CDR3 spells CASSILGLASTEAFF. DNA for the CDR3: TGTGCCAGTAGTATTCTGGGGCTGGCGAGCACTGAAGCTTTCTTT.

This chain connects TRBV6-4 to TRBJ2-1, with D perhaps TRBD2 (5 bases). The V and J ends lost 4 bases and 2 bases respectively, with 21 bases between them. This CDR3 comprises 18 residues. Germline V lookup: CDR1 MRHNA, CDR2 SNTAGT. CDR3 amino acids: CASSAEFTSIAAYNEQFF. As DNA, the CDR3 is TGTGCCAGCAGTGCCGAATTTACTAGTATTGCGGCCTACAATGAGCAGTTCTTC.

The chain carries TRBV6-2 or TRBV6-3 and TRBJ2-1; 8 positions agree with TRBD2. V lost 6 bases to trimming and J lost 12 bases; unmatched junction nucleotides: 10. Germline V lookup: CDR1 MNHEY, CDR2 SVGEGT. This CDR3 has 13 amino acids. CDR3 region: CASSFQSGSPQFF. CDR3 DNA: TGTGCCAGCAGCTTCCAAAGCGGGAGCCCGCAGTTCTTC.

The chain has TRBV27 and TRBJ2-2; TRBD2 matches at 11 bases. Trimming took 6 bases from V and 0 from J; bases not matched to a gene: 3. The CDR3 loop spans 16 amino acids. Germline values: CDR1 MNHEY, CDR2 SMNVEV (reference sequence). In DNA, the CDR3 is TGTGCCAGCAGATCTAGCGGGGGGTCGAACACCGGGGAGCTGTTTTTT. Translation gives CASRSSGGSNTGELFF.

The CDR3 DNA is TGTGCCAGCAGTCGTCGCTTTGCGGAAGAGACCCAGTACTTC. It is translated as CASSRRFAEETQYF. This chain joins TRBV2 and TRBJ2-5, with D unresolved. The CDR3 loop spans 14 amino acids. In germline, CDR1 is SNHLY, CDR2 FYNNEI. V was cut by 5 bases and J by 3 bases, with 13 bases left in between. The full variable domain, rest sourced from reference TRBV2 and TRBJ2-5, is EPEVTQTPSHQVTQMGQEVILRCVPISNHLYFYWYRQILGQKVEFLVSFYNNEISEKSEIFDDQFSVERPDGSNFTLKIRSTKLEDSAMYFCASSRRFAEETQYFGPGTRLLVL.

The chain joins TRBV10-3 to TRBJ1-4; maybe TRBD1 (6 bases). Germline-derived CDR1 and CDR2 are ENHRY and SYGVKD. This CDR3 has 14 amino acids. V lost 3 bases and J lost 7, with 12 bases in between. As DNA, the CDR3 is TGTGCCATCAGTGACCCGACAGGTGGTGAAAAACTGTTTTTT. Protein sequence: CAISDPTGGEKLFF.

The rearrangement links TRBV11-2 to TRBJ1-4; tentatively, D is TRBD1 (5 bases). Germline V gene lookup returns CDR1 SGHAT and CDR2 FQNNGV. V was shortened by 2 bases and J by 8 bases, with 9 bases between the two germline ends. There are 13 residues in the CDR3. The CDR3 sequence is CASSLSGEEKLFF. The DNA for the CDR3 is TGTGCCAGCAGCTTATCGGGGGAAGAAAAACTGTTTTTT.

V is TRBV5-1 and J is TRBJ1-1; 8 bases fit TRBD1. The trim removed 10 bases at V and 5 bases at J, leaving 13 bases unmatched. This CDR3 spans 14 amino acids. Germline V gene sequence: CDR1 SGHRS, CDR2 YFSETQ. In DNA form, the CDR3 reads TGCGCCCCCAGCACCACAGGGGGGGGGACTGAAGCTTTCTTT. Residues: CAPSTTGGGTEAFF.

This rearrangement joins TRBV30 to TRBJ1-3; weak D call: TRBD1 (6 bases). V gave up 0 bases and J gave up 4 bases, with 16 bases separating them. Per germline, CDR1 GTSNPN and CDR2 SVGIG (reference sequence). This CDR3 spans 16 amino acids. This CDR3 reads CAWSVPGHLYGNTIYF. The CDR3 bases are TGTGCCTGGAGTGTCCCGGGACACCTTTACGGAAACACCATATATTTT.

This clone was counted once. The J gene is TRBJ2-3, the V gene TRBV7-2; perhaps TRBD1 as D (6 bases). From germline, CDR1 is SGHTA and CDR2 FQGNSA. Trimming took 6 bases from V and 1 from J, leaving 14 bases between them. The CDR3 covers 15 residues. CDR3 DNA sequence: TGTGCCAGCAGTTTCTGGGACATTGGCACAGATACGCAGTATTTT. Encoded protein: CASSFWDIGTDTQYF.

The chain recombines TRBV5-1 with TRBJ2-7, with D possibly matching TRBD1 (6 bases). There are 15 residues in the CDR3. The V and J ends lost 5 bases and 6 bases respectively, with 21 bases between them. CDR1 and CDR2 (germline): SGHRS, YFSETQ. The CDR3 loop is CASSQAGGKLAEQYF. The DNA of the CDR3 is TGCGCCAGCAGTCAGGCTGGGGGCAAGTTGGCCGAGCAGTACTTC.

The chain employs TRBV4-1 and TRBJ1-1; 9 positions agree with TRBD1. Germline CDR1 and CDR2: MGHRA and YSYEKL. After removal of 1 base from V and 0 bases from J, the junction contained 9 bases not matched to a gene. The CDR3 has 18 residues. CDR3 bases: TGCGCCAGCAGCCAAGTCATGGGACAGGGCTCCATGAACACTGAAGCTTTCTTT. This gives the protein CASSQVMGQGSMNTEAFF.

J is TRBJ1-1 and V is TRBV24-1; D is unresolved. Germline CDR1 and CDR2: KGHDR and SFDVKD. V lost 3 bases and J lost 2, with 6 bases in between. This CDR3 has 13 amino acids. Written as DNA, the CDR3 is TGTGCCACCAGTGATCCATTTAACACTGAAGCTTTCTTT. It codes for CATSDPFNTEAFF.

The chain combines TRBV4-1 with TRBJ1-5; D possibly corresponds to TRBD1 (6 bases). V lost 8 bases and J 1 base, leaving 15 bases between the germline ends. In germline, CDR1 is MGHRA, CDR2 YSYEKL. The CDR3 runs 15 residues. This CDR3 reads CASATGTRSNQPQHF. In DNA, the CDR3 is TGCGCCAGCGCAACCGGGACAAGGAGCAATCAGCCCCAGCATTTT.

The rearrangement joins TRBV7-2 to TRBJ2-2; D is possibly TRBD2 (6 bases). Germline V CDR1 and CDR2: SGHTA, FQGNSA. This CDR3 has 14 residues. V shed 5 bases and J shed 7 bases, with 14 bases lying between them. CDR3 DNA: TGTGCCAGCAGCGGGGGACGGGGGAGCGGGGAGCTGTTTTTT. Its protein product is CASSGGRGSGELFF.

The genes are TRBV9 and TRBJ1-6; D remains ambiguous. Germline lookup yields CDR1 SGDLS and CDR2 YYNGEE. V was pared by 1 base and J by 5 bases, with 7 bases between. The CDR3 extends over 14 amino acids. CDR3 residues: CASSVRRDNSPLHF. In DNA form, the CDR3 reads TGTGCCAGCAGCGTACGGCGGGATAATTCACCCCTCCACTTT.

This chain links TRBV5-4 with TRBJ1-6; D is ambiguous. The CDR3 is made up of 14 amino acids. Per the germline V gene, CDR1 is SGHNT and CDR2 is YYREEE (reference sequence). Trimming removed 1 base at V and 9 bases at J, with 11 bases between. The CDR3 is CASSLNAVASPLHF. In nucleotides, the CDR3 is TGTGCCAGCAGCTTGAACGCAGTAGCTTCACCCCTCCACTTT.

V and J are TRBV7-9 and TRBJ2-5; the D gene is possibly TRBD2 (6 bases). V was pared by 2 bases and J by 2 bases, with 9 bases between. CDR3 length: 14 residues. Germline CDR1 reads SEHNR; CDR2 reads FQNEAQ (reference sequence). Written as DNA, the CDR3 is TGTGCCAGCAGCTTATTCAGCGGGCAAGAGACCCAGTACTTC. Translating it yields CASSLFSGQETQYF.

This chain links TRBV10-2 with TRBJ1-5; D gene unclear. The CDR3 totals 14 residues. Germline-derived CDR1 and CDR2 are WSHSY and SAAADI. With 0 bases removed from V and 7 bases from J, the gap between germline ends came to 10 bases. The CDR3 sequence is CASSESGEGQPQHF. As DNA, the CDR3 is TGCGCCAGCAGTGAGTCGGGAGAGGGCCAGCCCCAGCATTTT.

V and J are TRBV7-9 and TRBJ2-1; D is unclear. Per the germline V gene, CDR1 is SEHNR and CDR2 is FQNEAQ (reference sequence). V lost 5 bases to trimming and J lost 8 bases, with 10 bases between them. CDR3 length: 12 amino acids. CDR3 DNA: TGTGCCAGCAGCCCCCCAGGTGATGAGCAGTTCTTC. Its translation: CASSPPGDEQFF.

This clone has only one observation. The chain uses TRBV7-6 and TRBJ2-7, with D perhaps TRBD1 (5 bases). Trimming removed 0 bases at V and 2 bases at J, with 14 bases between. The germline V gene has CDR1 SGHVS and CDR2 FNYEAQ. The CDR3 is 16 residues long. The DNA for the CDR3 is TGTGCCAGCAGCTTAGCCCAAGGAGACAGACCCTACGAGCAGTACTTC. It is translated as CASSLAQGDRPYEQYF.

The rearrangement joins TRBV6-6 to TRBJ1-1, with 10 positions matching TRBD1. This CDR3 has 13 residues. Germline CDR1 MNHNY, CDR2 SVGAGI (reference sequence). V lost 7 bases, J lost 11 bases, and 10 bases stayed unmatched. The CDR3 nucleotides are TGTGCCAGCATCTTTGACAGGGGGCTTTGGGCTTTCTTT. Amino acid sequence: CASIFDRGLWAFF.

The genes are TRBV27 and TRBJ2-3; 12 bases match TRBD2. The CDR3 contains 16 residues. Germline CDR1 is MNHEY and CDR2 is SMNVEV (reference sequence). Unmatched junction bases numbered 6, after V lost 2 bases and J lost 6 bases. CDR3: CASSLIPLAGGDTQYF. DNA for the CDR3: TGTGCCAGCAGTTTAATCCCGCTAGCGGGAGGGGATACGCAGTATTTT.

V and J are TRBV10-2 and TRBJ2-2; a weak D match, TRBD1 (6 bases). Germline CDR1 is WSHSY and CDR2 is SAAADI. Deletions cut 9 bases from V and 5 bases from J, with 16 bases between. The CDR3 length is 14 residues. CDR3 region: CARSRDTNTGELFF. CDR3 DNA sequence: TGCGCCAGGAGCCGGGACACAAATACCGGGGAGCTGTTTTTT.

The V call is TRBV4-2, the J call TRBJ2-2, with TRBD1 identical over 8 bases. This CDR3 has 14 amino acids. Germline V gives CDR1 LGHNA, CDR2 YNFKEQ. Trimming removed 5 bases from V and 6 bases from J; junction bases left unmatched: 5. The CDR3 bases are TGTGCCAGCAGCTACAGACAGGGGCCCGGGGAGCTGTTTTTT. This translates into CASSYRQGPGELFF.

The chain is built from TRBV27 and TRBJ1-5; 8 bases match TRBD1. The V segment lost 5 bases and the J segment 1 base; nucleotides outside the gene matches: 10. This CDR3 spans 17 amino acids. Germline V gene sequence: CDR1 MNHEY, CDR2 SMNVEV (reference sequence). The CDR3: CASSPSWTGKSNQPQHF. CDR3 DNA: TGTGCCAGCAGTCCTAGCTGGACAGGGAAAAGCAATCAGCCCCAGCATTTT.

The gene calls are TRBV6-1 and TRBJ1-5; no firm D call. This CDR3 contains 16 residues. V shed 1 base and J shed 1 base, with 11 bases lying between them. Germline V CDR1 and CDR2: MNHNS, SASEGT. The CDR3 region has the DNA TGTGCCAGCAGTGAAGGGCACGTCCGCAGCAATCAGCCCCAGCATTTT. This gives the protein CASSEGHVRSNQPQHF.

The gene calls are TRBV18 and TRBJ1-1, with D maybe TRBD1 (6 bases). Trimming pared 6 bases from V and 8 bases from J, leaving 13 bases between. The CDR3 runs to 12 residues. Germline V CDR1 and CDR2: KGHSH, LQKENI. CDR3 DNA: TGTGCCAGCTCGCCCCGTCAGGGGGAAGCTTTCTTT. As protein: CASSPRQGEAFF.

The rearrangement joins TRBV14 to TRBJ1-1; 8 bases are a match to TRBD1. The CDR3 runs to 13 residues. Trimming at V came to 4 bases and at J to 3 bases, leaving 1 base not matched to a gene. CDR1 and CDR2 from the germline V gene are SGHDN and FVKESK. CDR3 protein: CASSRQGYTEAFF. DNA of the CDR3: TGTGCCAGCAGCCGACAGGGGTACACTGAAGCTTTCTTT.

This sequence joins TRBV28 and TRBJ2-5; a weak D match, TRBD2 (6 bases). V lost 7 bases and J 5 bases, leaving 11 bases between the germline ends. The CDR3 loop spans 12 amino acids. The germline gives CDR1 MDHEN, CDR2 SYDVKM. CDR3 loop: CASTGGVETQYF. CDR3 coding DNA: TGTGCCAGCACCGGGGGTGTCGAGACCCAGTACTTC.